The sequence of this T cell receptor (beta chain) was determined in a study of identifying expanded T cells in peripheral blood. The germline V gene has CDR1 SGHRS and CDR2 YFSETQ. Trimming left V 2 bases short and J 3 bases short, with 8 bases between. The CDR3 runs to 13 residues. The assay was immunoSEQ multiplex PCR, and TCRdb's table has in-frame clones only and misses some. The sample consists of under 150,000 clones, 75% to 90% of them appearing once. The chain carries TRBV5-1 and TRBJ2-5, with D possibly TRBD1 on 6 matching bases. Sequencing input: blood. The source of this sequence is a person between 18 and 75 years old in good health. In DNA, the CDR3 is TGCGCCAGCAGCTTAGGGACAAAAGAGACCCAGTACTTC. Its protein product is CASSLGTKETQYF.